The source of this TCR beta chain is a study of blood T cell repertoires in COVID-19. In the study overall: COVID-19 samples from acute and convalescent phases originated in the United States, Italy and Spain.

Membership in each cohort depended on participant-reported clinical history. The authors' processing: Amplified reference gene primers provided the basis for estimating nucleated cell counts. TCRdb keeps only in-frame clones here, not all; method: immunoSEQ multiplex PCR. V and J calls and clone size come straight from that table; D and trimming were deduced from the DNA. The sample holds approximately 160,000 clones, around 84% seen once. Germline CDR1 and CDR2: SGHRS and YFSETQ. V gave up 2 bases and J gave up 0 bases; unmatched junction bases: 2. This CDR3 is built from 15 residues. The origin of this receptor is a man aged 50 to 59 who had recovered from COVID-19. Material: PBMCs or T cells enriched from blood (not recorded which). The chain links TRBV5-1 to TRBJ1-3, with 7 bases lining up with TRBD1. The CDR3 loop is CASSFDRDSGNTIYF. Written as DNA, the CDR3 is TGCGCCAGCAGCTTCGACAGGGACTCTGGAAACACCATATATTTT. Supplemented by reference TRBV5-1 and TRBJ1-3, the full variable domain reads KAGVTQTPRYLIKTRGQQVTLSCSPISGHRSVSWYQQTPGQGLQFLFEYFSETQRNKGNFPGRFSGRQFSNSRSEMNVSTLELGDSALYLCASSFDRDSGNTIYFGEGSWLTVV.